The 6 T cell receptor beta chains below all came from one sample that was sequenced in a study of T-cell memory formation after mild COVID-19. One entry per CDR3 protein results from TCRdb running MiXCR on the 5' RACE reads. The data hold roughly 100,000 distinct CDR3 sequences, with about an eighth observed a single time. The sample was PBMCs or a T cell subset sorted from them (not recorded which). The receptor set was obtained from an adult woman who had mild COVID-19 (a few samples of this study predate the infection). Cell type and time point are not known.

The chain couples TRBV7-2 to TRBJ2-7; 9 bases are a match to TRBD1. The trim removed 4 bases at V and 4 bases at J, leaving 8 bases unmatched. This CDR3 has 15 residues. Germline V gives CDR1 SGHTA, CDR2 FQGNSA. CDR3 bases: TGTGCCAGCAGCTCCCCCGGGACAGGGCTATACGAGCAGTACTTC. Encoded protein: CASSSPGTGLYEQYF. Using reference TRBV7-2 and TRBJ2-7 for the parts outside the CDR3, the full variable domain is GAGVSQSPSNKVTEKGKDVELRCDPISGHTALYWYRQSLGQGLEFLIYFQGNSAPDKSGLPSDRFSAERTGGSVSTLTIQRTQQEDSAVYLCASSSPGTGLYEQYFGPGTRLTVT.

The chain combines TRBV27 with TRBJ1-2; D remains unclear. The CDR3 length is 14 residues. Germline V gene sequence: CDR1 MNHEY, CDR2 SMNVEV (reference sequence). V gave up 2 bases and J gave up 8 bases, with 15 bases separating them. The CDR3 DNA reads as TGTGCCAGCAGTTTAGGCTCAGGAGCAGAAGGCTACACCTTC. It yields the protein CASSLGSGAEGYTF.

The chain employs TRBV6-5 and TRBJ2-1; TRBD2 aligns across 9 bases. From germline, CDR1 is MNHEY and CDR2 SVGAGI. This CDR3 contains 14 residues. V shed 7 bases and J 10 bases; nucleotides not matched to a gene: 11. The chain's CDR3 is CASNGGGAGEEQFF. CDR3 sequence (DNA): TGTGCCAGCAATGGCGGGGGGGCAGGTGAGGAGCAGTTCTTC.

V gene TRBV19 combines with J gene TRBJ2-1; D call uncertain. V dropped 3 bases and J dropped 2 bases, with 11 bases sitting between them. From germline, CDR1 is LNHDA and CDR2 SQIVND (reference sequence). This CDR3 is built from 15 residues. The CDR3, as DNA: TGTGCCAGTAGTATCCTCGACACAACCTACAATGAGCAGTTCTTC. It encodes CASSILDTTYNEQFF.

There are a few counts of this clonotype. The genes are TRBV24-1 and TRBJ1-1; D may be TRBD1 (5 bases). The CDR3 has 13 residues. Germline V gene data show CDR1 as KGHDR and CDR2 as SFDVKD. V lost 4 bases to trimming and J lost 5 bases, with 10 bases between them. CDR3 nucleotide sequence: TGTGCCACCAGTGACCTCGGGGGAACTGAAGCTTTCTTT. Protein product: CATSDLGGTEAFF.

The J gene is TRBJ1-2, the V gene TRBV27, with D hard to call. Germline-derived CDR1 and CDR2 are MNHEY and SMNVEV (reference sequence). The CDR3 spans 13 residues. Trimming took 5 bases from V and 4 from J, leaving 11 bases between them. The CDR3 spells CASSLRVGYGYTF. CDR3 nucleotide sequence: TGTGCCAGCAGTCTCCGGGTCGGCTATGGCTACACCTTC.